The rows below give T cell receptor beta chains drawn from one sample of a study of CD8 T cells in Susac syndrome. MiXCR, run by TCRdb on the immunoSEQ multiplex PCR reads, gives a single entry per CDR3 protein. The sample shows 150,000 to 200,000 distinct CDR3 sequences, roughly 95% of them seen only once. Sequencing was performed on CD4+ T cells from PBMCs. Receptor source: a human donor with multiple sclerosis. Both conserved end residues are part of each CDR3. Each record gives: V gene, D gene, clone size, J gene, CDR3 protein, CDR3 DNA. The D gene is left open where the match is weak. Where a row states a size, it is once, few, many or the class of an expanded clone; other rows omit it.

TRBV10-3,TRBD1,NA,TRBJ1-5,CANAGDRDQPQHF,TGTGCCAACGCGGGGGACAGAGATCAGCCCCAGCATTTT
TRBV30,TRBD1,NA,TRBJ1-2,CARAGTGDASYTF,TGTGCCCGTGCCGGGACAGGGGATGCGAGCTACACCTTC
TRBV20-1,NA,NA,TRBJ2-7,CSAMGTGGPEQYF,TGCAGTGCTATGGGGACCGGTGGGCCCGAGCAGTACTTC
TRBV7-2,TRBD1,NA,TRBJ1-2,CASSSRGPGGYTF,TGTGCCAGCAGTTCCAGGGGGCCCGGTGGCTACACCTTC
TRBV5-6,TRBD1,NA,TRBJ1-1,CASSTPTGYTEAFF,TGTGCCAGCAGCACCCCGACAGGGTATACTGAAGCTTTCTTT
TRBV27,TRBD1,NA,TRBJ1-1,CASLRDSMNTEAFF,TGTGCCAGCCTAAGGGACAGTATGAACACTGAAGCTTTCTTT
TRBV12-3/TRBV12-4,NA,NA,TRBJ2-5,CASSLRGIGTQYF,TGTGCCAGCAGTTTGAGGGGGATCGGGACCCAGTACTTC
TRBV6-1,NA,few,TRBJ1-2,CASYPSGGYYGYTF,TGTGCCAGCTATCCCTCAGGAGGGTACTATGGCTACACCTTC
TRBV20-1,NA,NA,TRBJ2-7,CSARDPGDVHSYEQYF,TGCAGTGCTAGAGATCCCGGGGACGTACACTCCTACGAGCAGTACTTC
TRBV13,TRBD1,NA,TRBJ1-2,CASSLRGHHYGYTF,TGTGCCAGCAGCTTAAGGGGGCACCACTATGGCTACACCTTC
TRBV7-2,NA,NA,TRBJ2-7,CASSLGSGGRPYEQYF,TGTGCCAGCAGCTTAGGATCTGGCGGTAGGCCCTACGAGCAGTACTTC
TRBV5-1,NA,NA,TRBJ1-2,CASSLKGNDYGYTF,TGCGCCAGCAGCCTCAAGGGAAACGACTATGGCTACACCTTC
TRBV20-1,NA,NA,TRBJ1-2,CSAVPSFGYTF,TGCAGTGCTGTACCATCGTTCGGCTACACCTTC
TRBV5-1,NA,NA,TRBJ1-5,CASSLGGYSNQPQHF,TGCGCCAGCAGCTTGGGCGGGTATAGCAATCAGCCCCAGCATTTT
TRBV4-1,NA,NA,TRBJ1-5,CASSQERRRDQPQHF,TGCGCCAGCAGCCAAGAAAGGCGGCGTGATCAGCCCCAGCATTTT
TRBV19,NA,NA,TRBJ2-7,CASSSGLYEQYF,TGTGCCAGTAGCTCAGGGTTGTACGAGCAGTACTTC
TRBV20-1,TRBD1,NA,TRBJ1-5,CSARVAVTGAINQPQHF,TGCAGTGCTAGAGTAGCCGTTACAGGGGCAATAAATCAGCCCCAGCATTTT
TRBV20-1,NA,NA,TRBJ1-1,CSALQGWENTEAFF,TGCAGTGCATTACAGGGTTGGGAGAACACTGAAGCTTTCTTT
TRBV30,TRBD2,NA,TRBJ2-5,CAWSVMGPGLAGMETQYF,TGTGCCTGGAGTGTAATGGGACCTGGACTAGCGGGAATGGAGACCCAGTACTTC
TRBV19,TRBD1,NA,TRBJ1-5,CASTRDSVSDQPQHF,TGTGCCAGTACTCGGGACAGCGTGAGCGATCAGCCCCAGCATTTT
TRBV4-3,TRBD1,NA,TRBJ1-2,CASGRDGTANGYTF,TGCGCCAGCGGCAGGGACGGGACAGCTAACGGCTACACCTTC
TRBV18,NA,once,TRBJ1-1,CASSPGALNTEAFF,TGTGCCAGCTCACCAGGGGCCCTGAACACTGAAGCTTTCTTT
TRBV6-2/TRBV6-3,NA,NA,TRBJ2-4,CASGWVNIQYF,TGTGCCAGCGGGTGGGTGAACATTCAGTACTTC
TRBV6-5,NA,few,TRBJ2-7,CASSSPSSEQYF,TGTGCCAGCAGTTCGCCTAGTTCCGAGCAGTACTTC
TRBV29-1,NA,NA,TRBJ1-1,CTHRGVEPGAEAFF,TGCACTCACCGAGGGGTGGAACCGGGGGCTGAAGCTTTCTTT
TRBV10-3,NA,NA,TRBJ1-1,CAISDQEKGTEAFF,TGTGCCATCAGTGACCAGGAGAAGGGGACTGAAGCTTTCTTT
TRBV4-1,TRBD1,NA,TRBJ1-5,CASSQVGQNSKAQHF,TGCGCCAGCAGCCAAGTGGGACAGAACTCTAAGGCCCAGCATTTT